One and the same sample provided the 28 T cell receptor beta chains below, sequenced in a study of T cells in Graves' hyperthyroidism and ophthalmopathy. RNA transcripts yielded amplified TCR beta CDR3 regions. The HTBI primer set was used in a first-round RT-PCR of the TCR CDR3. MiXCR, applied by TCRdb to the multiplex PCR reads, yields one record per CDR3 protein. The table lists over 650,000 distinct CDR3 sequences, about 15% of them singletons. The sample comprised blood. The receptors stem from a man between 18 and 29 years old with Graves' hyperthyroidism.

This clonotype has ten or more counts. The chain uses TRBV28 and TRBJ1-5, with 7 nucleotides matching TRBD1. CDR3 length: 15 residues. From germline, CDR1 is MDHEN and CDR2 SYDVKM. Trimming took 2 bases from V and 6 from J; bases not matched to a gene: 7. CDR3 region: CASSLAGGEGQPQHF. The CDR3 DNA is TGTGCCAGCAGTTTAGCAGGGGGAGAGGGTCAGCCCCAGCATTTT.

This clonotype occurred a few times. V and J are TRBV20-1 and TRBJ2-2; D is possibly TRBD2 (6 bases). This CDR3 region has 14 residues. Trimming removed 5 bases at V and 1 base at J, with 11 bases between. Germline-derived CDR1 and CDR2 are DFQATT and SNEGSKA (reference sequence). CDR3 in amino acids: CSALWGENTGELFF. The CDR3 DNA reads as TGCAGTGCTCTATGGGGGGAGAACACCGGGGAGCTGTTTTTT.

This clonotype was recorded at least ten times. The J gene is TRBJ2-2, the V gene TRBV11-3; D is possibly TRBD2 (5 bases). Germline assignment: CDR1 SGHNT and CDR2 YENEEA. This CDR3 region has 17 residues. Between the trimmed V and J ends, which lost 1 base and 0 bases, there was a span of 12 bases. The CDR3 protein is CASSLGLATPNTGELFF. The CDR3 region has the DNA TGTGCCAGCAGCTTAGGTTTAGCGACCCCGAACACCGGGGAGCTGTTTTTT.

This chain uses TRBV6-1 with TRBJ1-5; D not certain. V was clipped by 2 bases and J by 4 bases, with 6 bases between them. The CDR3 extends over 13 amino acids. Germline CDR1 and CDR2: MNHNS and SASEGT. This chain's CDR3 is CASSELVNQPQHF. The CDR3 nucleotides are TGTGCCAGCAGTGAACTTGTGAATCAGCCCCAGCATTTT.

This clonotype appeared many times. The J gene is TRBJ2-1, the V gene TRBV6-9; 15 positions match TRBD2. V trimming: 4 bases; J trimming: 8 bases; junction bases outside the gene matches: 9. Germline V gene lookup returns CDR1 MNHGY and CDR2 SVAAGI. This CDR3 contains 17 residues. CDR3 sequence: CASSSPRTSGRAYEQFF. CDR3 coding DNA: TGTGCCAGCAGTTCTCCCCGGACTAGCGGGAGGGCGTATGAGCAGTTCTTC.

This clonotype was seen more than once but under ten times. This sequence joins TRBV19 and TRBJ2-4, with 7 bases that match TRBD1. This CDR3 has 14 residues. Unmatched junction bases numbered 4, after V lost 3 bases and J lost 5 bases. The germline V gene has CDR1 LNHDA and CDR2 SQIVND (reference sequence). CDR3 nucleotides: TGTGCCAGTAGTATTTTTACAGGGGAAAACATTCAGTACTTC. Its protein product is CASSIFTGENIQYF.

This clonotype was counted at least ten times. The CDR3: CASSGTSGTHPPEQYF. The CDR3 DNA follows: TGTGCCAGCAGTGGGACTAGCGGGACCCACCCCCCCGAGCAGTACTTC. V usage is TRBV12-3 or TRBV12-4 and J usage is TRBJ2-7, with 13 bases fitting TRBD2. The CDR3 loop spans 16 amino acids. With 5 bases clipped from V and 6 bases from J, the junction kept 10 bases outside the gene matches.

The CDR3 sequence is CASSSLLAGGVDNEQYF. The CDR3 coding sequence is TGTGCCAGCAGCTCGCTACTAGCGGGAGGAGTCGACAACGAGCAGTACTTC. The rearrangement joins TRBV11-2 to TRBJ2-7, with 12 bases that match TRBD2. The length of the CDR3 is 17 residues. Germline-derived CDR1 and CDR2 are SGHAT and FQNNGV. Trimming cost V 4 bases and J 5 bases; bases outside gene matches: 12.

This clonotype has just a few counts. CDR3 in amino acids: CASSPGGRTMNYGYTF. In DNA, the CDR3 is TGTGCCAGCAGCCCCGGAGGAAGGACTATGAACTATGGCTACACCTTC. The rearrangement joins TRBV6-2 or TRBV6-3 to TRBJ1-2, with unresolved D. V gave up 6 bases and J gave up 2 bases, with 19 bases separating them. The CDR3 is 16 amino acids. Germline assignment: CDR1 MNHEY and CDR2 SVGEGT.

The rearrangement joins TRBV7-9 to TRBJ2-1, with TRBD1 matching over 7 bases. The CDR3 covers 15 residues. V shed 1 base and J 2 bases; nucleotides not matched to a gene: 2. CDR1 is SEHNR and CDR2 is FQNEAQ in the germline V gene (reference sequence). This CDR3 is CASSLVGTAYNEQFF. The CDR3 region has the DNA TGTGCCAGCAGCTTAGTTGGGACAGCCTACAATGAGCAGTTCTTC.

The chain carries TRBV20-1 and TRBJ2-2, with D unresolved. The V gene lost 6 bases and the J gene lost 1 base, with 12 bases spanning the gap. There are 14 residues in the CDR3. Germline loops: CDR1 DFQATT, CDR2 SNEGSKA (reference sequence). CDR3 loop: CSAPLGQNTGELFF. The CDR3 DNA reads TGCAGTGCCCCCCTTGGGCAGAACACCGGGGAGCTGTTTTTT.

The V call is TRBV11-2, the J call TRBJ2-6; TRBD2 matches at 14 bases. V gave up 4 bases and J gave up 1 base; unmatched junction bases: 12. The V gene's germline CDR1 is SGHAT and CDR2 FQNNGV. There are 21 residues in the CDR3. The CDR3 DNA reads TGTGCCAGCAGCTGGGGGGGACTAGCGGGAGCCGGCCCATCTGGGGCCAACGTCCTGACTTTC. Its protein product is CASSWGGLAGAGPSGANVLTF.

The genes are TRBV7-8 and TRBJ2-1, with TRBD2 identical over 8 bases. Germline values: CDR1 SGHVS, CDR2 FQNEAQ. The V segment lost 1 base and the J segment 5 bases; nucleotides outside the gene matches: 4. CDR3 length: 15 residues. CDR3 DNA sequence: TGTGCCAGCAGCTTAGTTCTAGCGGGTAACAATGAGCAGTTCTTC. It is translated as CASSLVLAGNNEQFF.

There are a few counts of this clonotype. The chain is built from TRBV20-1 and TRBJ2-3, with D possibly being TRBD1 (5 bases). The ends were cut back, 5 bases at V and 0 bases at J, with 9 bases in the middle. The CDR3 is 13 amino acids. Germline V CDR1 and CDR2: DFQATT, SNEGSKA (reference sequence). The CDR3 sequence: CSALKGSTDTQYF. The CDR3 bases are TGCAGTGCTCTTAAGGGGAGCACAGATACGCAGTATTTT.

The chain links TRBV28 to TRBJ2-3; TRBD1 matches 7 bases. Per germline, CDR1 MDHEN and CDR2 SYDVKM. V lost 7 bases, J lost 6 bases, and 10 bases stayed unmatched. CDR3 length: 14 amino acids. The CDR3 DNA reads as TGTGCCAGCACTACGACAGGGCCTAGGGATACGCAGTATTTT. It specifies CASTTTGPRDTQYF.

This clonotype was recorded at least ten times. This chain links TRBV7-9 with TRBJ1-1; no clear D. From germline, CDR1 is SEHNR and CDR2 FQNEAQ (reference sequence). This CDR3 is 14 amino acids long. The ends were cut back, 5 bases at V and 5 bases at J, with 15 bases in the middle. The CDR3 sequence: CASSPTRRDTEAFF. The CDR3 coding sequence is TGTGCCAGCAGCCCAACCAGGAGAGATACTGAAGCTTTCTTT.

This chain joins TRBV6-2 or TRBV6-3 and TRBJ1-2, with D possibly TRBD1 on 5 matching bases. Germline CDR1 reads MNHEY; CDR2 reads SVGEGT. This CDR3 has 14 residues. Trimming stripped 2 bases from V and 6 bases from J, with 13 bases between. The CDR3 sequence is CASSYGWTGDGYTF. CDR3 sequence (DNA): TGTGCCAGCAGTTACGGATGGACGGGGGATGGCTACACCTTC.

This chain links TRBV11-2 with TRBJ1-2, with D uncertain. The CDR3 consists of 15 residues. Trimming stripped 1 base from V and 1 base from J, with 10 bases between. Germline V gene sequence: CDR1 SGHAT, CDR2 FQNNGV. Written as DNA, the CDR3 is TGTGCCAGCAGCTTAGGGCCGGAGGATAACTATGGCTACACCTTC. It specifies CASSLGPEDNYGYTF.

The chain is built from TRBV20-1 and TRBJ1-1; D ambiguous. V was pared by 5 bases and J by 4 bases, with 14 bases between. This CDR3 comprises 13 residues. Germline CDR1 reads DFQATT; CDR2 reads SNEGSKA (reference sequence). The DNA for the CDR3 is TGCAGTGCTTCAGAGAGGGCGGTCACTGAAGCTTTCTTT. It encodes CSASERAVTEAFF.

This clonotype was seen a few times. J is TRBJ2-3 and V is TRBV4-1; D not certain. The CDR3 contains 15 residues. The V and J ends lost 6 bases and 2 bases respectively, with 15 bases between them. CDR1 is MGHRA, CDR2 YSYEKL, per germline. In nucleotides, the CDR3 is TGCGCCAGCAGGCCCCAGGAAGGCTACACAGATACGCAGTATTTT. Its translation is CASRPQEGYTDTQYF.

In this sample, this clonotype turned up many times. The chain carries TRBV27 and TRBJ2-4, with D possibly TRBD2 on 7 matching bases. The V end was cut by 7 bases, the J end by 0 bases, with 22 bases between. Germline assignment: CDR1 MNHEY and CDR2 SMNVEV (reference sequence). This CDR3 contains 18 residues. CDR3 DNA: TGTGCCAGCACGGTAAACGGGGGGACATCATTAGCCAAAAACATTCAGTACTTC. Translated: CASTVNGGTSLAKNIQYF.

This clonotype was detected ten times or more. The chain has TRBV20-1 and TRBJ2-5; a possible D gene is TRBD2 (6 bases). CDR3 size: 13 residues. Trimming removed 6 bases from V and 2 bases from J, with 13 bases in between. Germline loops: CDR1 DFQATT, CDR2 SNEGSKA (reference sequence). The CDR3 DNA is TGCAGTGCACGGGAGCTATCACAAGAGACCCAGTACTTC. It codes for CSARELSQETQYF.

This clonotype was counted at least ten times. In DNA, the CDR3 is TGTGCCAGCAGTTTGGCAGGGGCGAACACTGAAGCTTTCTTT. Encoded protein: CASSLAGANTEAFF. This chain links TRBV27 with TRBJ1-1; D is possibly TRBD1 (6 bases). CDR3 length equals 14 residues. With 3 bases removed from V and 1 base from J, the gap between germline ends came to 9 bases. Germline CDR1 is MNHEY and CDR2 is SMNVEV (reference sequence).

V is TRBV2 and J is TRBJ1-2; no definite D call. This CDR3 region has 11 residues. V was shortened by 3 bases and J by 9 bases, with 8 bases between the two germline ends. Germline CDR1 and CDR2: SNHLY and FYNNEI. The CDR3 sequence is CASSDGVSYTF. The CDR3 DNA sequence: TGTGCCAGCAGTGACGGGGTTAGCTACACCTTC.

This clonotype was observed many times. The genes are TRBV28 and TRBJ2-5; no reliable D call. Germline lookup yields CDR1 MDHEN and CDR2 SYDVKM. CDR3 length equals 12 residues. Trimming stripped 6 bases from V and 5 bases from J, with 10 bases between. The CDR3 protein is CASSSLWETQYF. The CDR3 nucleotides are TGTGCCAGCAGCAGTCTCTGGGAGACCCAGTACTTC.

The chain uses TRBV3-1 and TRBJ2-7; TRBD2 agrees at 10 bases. The CDR3 consists of 17 residues. Germline CDR1 is LGHDT and CDR2 is YNNKEL (reference sequence). J was trimmed by 2 bases and V by 2 bases; bases with no gene match: 9. CDR3 residues: CASSQSPPGLATYEQYF. The CDR3 DNA reads TGTGCCAGCAGCCAATCCCCACCGGGACTAGCGACCTACGAGCAGTACTTC.

This clonotype was counted a few times. The J gene is TRBJ2-7, the V gene TRBV11-3; TRBD2 might be the D (6 bases). V was clipped by 6 bases and J by 4 bases, with 19 bases between them. Germline V gives CDR1 SGHNT, CDR2 YENEEA. This CDR3 region has 15 residues. CDR3 sequence reads: CASSYGGTDEYEQYF. In DNA, the CDR3 is TGTGCCAGCAGTTACGGCGGGACGGATGAATACGAGCAGTACTTC.

There are a few counts of this clonotype. The chain carries TRBV20-1 and TRBJ2-5; 8 nucleotides agree with TRBD2. V shed 3 bases and J 4 bases; nucleotides not matched to a gene: 4. This CDR3 has 13 residues. Germline V gene data show CDR1 as DFQATT and CDR2 as SNEGSKA (reference sequence). The CDR3 spells CSASPLAGETQYF. For the CDR3, the DNA is TGCAGTGCTAGTCCGCTAGCGGGAGAGACCCAGTACTTC.